Shown below are 8 T cell receptor beta chains from a single sample sequenced in a study of T cell clusters in autoimmune cytopenias. TRB amplification used around 0.25 ug of peripheral blood genomic DNA. One tube held mixed TRB-A and TRB-B primer pools for touch-down PCR. Following a re-call of the multiplex PCR reads, TCRdb has one entry per CDR3 protein and lacks DNA. The listing records 4,500 to 7,000 distinct CDR3 sequences. The same sample was also used in a study of T cell repertoires in aging, cancer and after chemotherapy.

Sequencing was carried out using peripheral blood. The source of these receptors is a human donor in good health.

This clonotype is labeled medium-sized (0.01 to 0.1%) based on frequency. This chain uses TRBV6-6 with TRBJ1-3; TCRdb's D call of TRBD1 is untestable without DNA. Germline lookup yields CDR1 MNHNY and CDR2 SVGAGI (reference sequence). The CDR3 length is 16 residues. CDR3 sequence reads: CASSYSIGGSGNTIYF.

This clonotype shows up as medium-sized by frequency. The CDR3 here is CASSHLGTATPELAQETQYF. The genes are TRBV11-1 and TRBJ2-5; TCRdb selects TRBD1, and the lack of DNA leaves this call unchecked. From germline, CDR1 is SGHAT and CDR2 FQDESV (reference sequence). CDR3 length: 20 residues.

This clonotype is labeled medium-sized (0.01 to 0.1%) based on frequency. V gene TRBV19 combines with J gene TRBJ1-5. This CDR3 is built from 13 residues. Germline V lookup: CDR1 LNHDA, CDR2 SQIVND (reference sequence). The CDR3 spells CASTGGVVQPQHF.

The rearrangement joins TRBV6-4 to TRBJ2-3; without DNA, the TCRdb call of TRBD2 cannot be checked. This CDR3 is built from 14 residues. The germline gives CDR1 MRHNA, CDR2 SNTAGT. CDR3: CASRREAGTDTQYF.

This clonotype is medium-sized by frequency. The chain recombines TRBV20-1 with TRBJ2-1; no DNA is available, so the TRBD2 call from TCRdb remains unchecked. CDR1 is DFQATT and CDR2 is SNEGSKA in the germline V gene (reference sequence). This CDR3 region has 16 residues. This CDR3 reads CSARDLGTSVWDEQFF.

The genes are TRBV11-1 and TRBJ1-4; TCRdb returns TRBD1, unconfirmable since there is no DNA. This CDR3 contains 16 residues. CDR1 and CDR2 (germline): SGHAT, FQDESV (reference sequence). The CDR3 loop reads CASSLLTGVANEKLFF.

This clonotype registers medium-sized by frequency. The chain uses TRBV7-9 and TRBJ1-1; TCRdb selects TRBD1, and the lack of DNA leaves this call unchecked. CDR1 is SEHNR, CDR2 FQNEAQ, per germline (reference sequence). This CDR3 has 14 residues. The CDR3 loop reads CASSFRGVNTEAFF. The entire variable domain, with the rest obtained from reference TRBV7-9 and TRBJ1-1, is as follows: DTGVSQNPRHKITKRGQNVTFRCDPISEHNRLYWYRQTLGQGPEFLTYFQNEAQLEKSRLLSDRFSAERPKGSFSTLEIQRTEQGDSAMYLCASSFRGVNTEAFFGQGTRLTVV.

The chain combines TRBV5-1 with TRBJ2-7. The CDR3 contains 16 residues. The V gene's germline CDR1 is SGHRS and CDR2 YFSETQ. This CDR3 reads CASSLGSAESSYEQYF.